This T cell receptor (beta chain) is from a study of vaccination and CD4 T cells after COVID-19. Specified treatment: roughly 11-day PBMC culture with coronavirus spike peptide pools or control peptides (ViraFEST assay). ViraFEST grew antigen-specific T cells using peptide pools, then sequenced TCRs. Study observations and caveats: Looking at convalescent patients, 304 of their 307 vaccine-specific clones were spike mono-reactive.

Comment on this clonotype: Its antigen is currently unknown.

CD4+ T cells that had been cultured provided DNA sequenced with the Oncomine TCR Beta short-read assay. TCRdb passed the PCR reads through MiXCR, listing each CDR3 protein once. This sample has 7,000 to 9,500 distinct CDR3 sequences, with 60% found just once. The clonotype originates from a human donor with COVID-19. The sequencing here drew on cultured CD4+ T cells from blood, taken after SARS-CoV-2 vaccination.

The chain's CDR3 is CASSLGNRGNSPLHF. The CDR3 bases are TGTGCCAGCAGTTTAGGCAACAGGGGAAATTCACCCCTCCACTTT. The chain is built from TRBV28 and TRBJ1-6; 7 positions agree with TRBD1. This CDR3 is built from 15 residues. Germline trimming cut 2 bases from V and 7 bases from J; bases unmatched to any gene: 5. CDR1 and CDR2 from the germline V gene are MDHEN and SYDVKM.